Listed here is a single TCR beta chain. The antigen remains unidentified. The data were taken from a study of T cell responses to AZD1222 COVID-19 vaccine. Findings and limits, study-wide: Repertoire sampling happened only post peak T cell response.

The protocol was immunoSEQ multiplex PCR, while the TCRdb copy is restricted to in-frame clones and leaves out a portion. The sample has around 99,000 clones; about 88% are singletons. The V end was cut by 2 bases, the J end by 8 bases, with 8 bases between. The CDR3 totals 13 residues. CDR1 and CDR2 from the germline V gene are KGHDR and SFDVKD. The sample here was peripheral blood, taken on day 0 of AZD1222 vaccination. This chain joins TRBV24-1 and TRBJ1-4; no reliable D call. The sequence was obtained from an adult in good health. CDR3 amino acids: CATSDWLGEKLFF. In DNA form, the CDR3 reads TGTGCCACCAGTGATTGGCTGGGGGAAAAACTGTTTTTT.